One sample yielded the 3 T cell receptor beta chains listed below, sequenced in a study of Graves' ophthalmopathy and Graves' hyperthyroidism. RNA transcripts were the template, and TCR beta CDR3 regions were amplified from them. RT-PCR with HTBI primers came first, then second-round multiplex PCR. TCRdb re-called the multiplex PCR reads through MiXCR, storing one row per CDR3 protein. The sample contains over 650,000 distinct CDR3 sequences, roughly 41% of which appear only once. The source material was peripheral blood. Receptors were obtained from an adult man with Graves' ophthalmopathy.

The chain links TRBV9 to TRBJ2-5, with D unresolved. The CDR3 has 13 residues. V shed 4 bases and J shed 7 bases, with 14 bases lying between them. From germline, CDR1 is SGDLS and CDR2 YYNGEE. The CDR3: CASSTTEWGTQYF. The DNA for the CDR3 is TGTGCCAGCAGCACCACGGAGTGGGGGACCCAGTACTTC. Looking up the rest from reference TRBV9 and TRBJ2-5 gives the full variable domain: DSGVTQTPKHLITATGQRVTLRCSPRSGDLSVYWYQQSLDQGLQFLIQYYNGEERAKGNILERFSAQQFPDLHSELNLSSLELGDSALYFCASSTTEWGTQYFGPGTRLLVL.

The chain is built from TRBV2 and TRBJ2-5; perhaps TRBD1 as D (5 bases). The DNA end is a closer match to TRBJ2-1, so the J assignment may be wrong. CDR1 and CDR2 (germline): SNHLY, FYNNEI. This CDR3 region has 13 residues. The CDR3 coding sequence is TGTGCCAGCAGTGCAAGGGGTGGGCATGAGCAGTTCTTC. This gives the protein CASSARGGHEQFF.

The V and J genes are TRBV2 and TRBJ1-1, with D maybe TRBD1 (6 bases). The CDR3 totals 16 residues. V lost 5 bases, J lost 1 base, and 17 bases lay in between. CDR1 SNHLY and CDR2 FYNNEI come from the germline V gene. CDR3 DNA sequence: TGTGCCAGCAGTAAAAACAGGGCGAACTCGAACACTGAAGCTTTCTTT. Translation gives CASSKNRANSNTEAFF. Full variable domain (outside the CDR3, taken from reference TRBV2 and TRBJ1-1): EPEVTQTPSHQVTQMGQEVILRCVPISNHLYFYWYRQILGQKVEFLVSFYNNEISEKSEIFDDQFSVERPDGSNFTLKIRSTKLEDSAMYFCASSKNRANSNTEAFFGQGTRLTVV.